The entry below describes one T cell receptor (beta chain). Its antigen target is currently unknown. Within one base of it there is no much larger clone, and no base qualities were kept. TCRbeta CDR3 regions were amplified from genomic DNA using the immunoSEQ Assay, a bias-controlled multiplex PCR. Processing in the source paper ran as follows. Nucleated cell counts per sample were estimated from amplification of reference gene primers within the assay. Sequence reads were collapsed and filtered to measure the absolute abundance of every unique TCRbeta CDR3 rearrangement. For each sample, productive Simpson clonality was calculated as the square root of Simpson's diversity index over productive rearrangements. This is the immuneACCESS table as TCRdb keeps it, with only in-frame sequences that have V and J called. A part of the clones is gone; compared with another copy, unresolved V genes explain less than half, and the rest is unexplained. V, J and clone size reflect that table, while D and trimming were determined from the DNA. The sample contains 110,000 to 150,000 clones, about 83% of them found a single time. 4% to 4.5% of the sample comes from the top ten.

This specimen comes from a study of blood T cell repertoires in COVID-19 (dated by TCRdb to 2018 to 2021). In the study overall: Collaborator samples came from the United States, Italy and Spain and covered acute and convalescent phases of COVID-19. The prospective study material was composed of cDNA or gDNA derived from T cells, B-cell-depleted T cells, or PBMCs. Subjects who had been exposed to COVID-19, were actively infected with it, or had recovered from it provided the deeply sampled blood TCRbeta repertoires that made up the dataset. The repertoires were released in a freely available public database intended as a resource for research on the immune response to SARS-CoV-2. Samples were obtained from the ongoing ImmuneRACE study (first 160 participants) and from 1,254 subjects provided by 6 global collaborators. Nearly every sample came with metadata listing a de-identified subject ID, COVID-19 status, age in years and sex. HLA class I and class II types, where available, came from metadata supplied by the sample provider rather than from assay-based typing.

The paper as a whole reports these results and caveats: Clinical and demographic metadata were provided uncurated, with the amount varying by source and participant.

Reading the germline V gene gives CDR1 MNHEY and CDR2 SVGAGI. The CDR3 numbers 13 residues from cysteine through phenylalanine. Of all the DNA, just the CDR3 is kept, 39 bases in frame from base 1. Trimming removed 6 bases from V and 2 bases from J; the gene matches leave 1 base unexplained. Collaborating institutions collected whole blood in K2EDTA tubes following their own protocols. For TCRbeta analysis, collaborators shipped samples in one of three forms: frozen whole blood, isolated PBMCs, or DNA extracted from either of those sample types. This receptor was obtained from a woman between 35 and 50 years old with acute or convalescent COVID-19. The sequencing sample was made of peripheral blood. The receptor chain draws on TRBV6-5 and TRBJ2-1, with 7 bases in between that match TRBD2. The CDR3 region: CASRGGAYNEQFF. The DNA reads TGTGCCAGCAGGGGGGGGGCCTACAATGAGCAGTTCTTC.